This is a list of T cell receptor beta chains from one sample in a study of T cells in tuberculosis. Produced via immunoSEQ multiplex PCR; TCRdb's table is partial and in-frame only. The repertoire includes under 50,000 clones, less than 95% of them detected once, and around 4% sits in the top ten. Sequenced here: PBMCs, sampled at tuberculosis diagnosis. These receptors came from an adult with tuberculosis. The CDR3 runs from the conserved cysteine through the conserved F or W. The D gene is left open where the match is weak. Where a row states a size, it is once, few, many or the class of an expanded clone; other rows omit it.

>TRBV9|TRBD1|TRBJ1-3|NA
CASSVEGQGAGNTIYF
TGTGCCAGCAGCGTAGAAGGGCAGGGGGCTGGAAACACCATATATTTT
>TRBV25-1|TRBD1|TRBJ2-5|NA
CASSEWRTGGQETQYF
TGTGCCAGCAGTGAATGGAGGACAGGGGGCCAAGAGACCCAGTACTTC
>TRBV5-1|TRBD1|TRBJ1-2|NA
CASSFEGQSYGYTF
TGCGCCAGCAGCTTTGAGGGACAGAGCTATGGCTACACCTTC
>TRBV15|NA|TRBJ1-1|NA
CATSREGGTEAFF
TGTGCCACCAGCAGAGAGGGGGGCACTGAAGCTTTCTTT
>TRBV2|NA|TRBJ1-5|once
CASSPGNSNQPQHF
TGTGCCAGCAGCCCAGGGAATAGCAATCAGCCCCAGCATTTT
>TRBV27|NA|TRBJ2-7|NA
CASSRRPTDAIYEQYF
TGTGCCAGCAGTCGAAGGCCTACAGACGCAATCTACGAGCAGTACTTC
>TRBV29-1|NA|TRBJ1-4|NA
CSVARGEKLFF
TGCAGCGTTGCCCGGGGTGAAAAACTGTTTTTT
>TRBV9|NA|TRBJ1-1|NA
CASSPQTDFPPKAFF
TGTGCCAGCAGCCCCCAGACAGATTTCCCCCCTAAAGCTTTCTTT
>TRBV4-3|NA|TRBJ2-2|once
CASSPSPQTNTGELFF
TGCGCCAGCAGCCCAAGCCCCCAAACGAACACCGGGGAGCTGTTTTTT
>TRBV4-3|NA|TRBJ2-3|NA
CASSQAGRGPTDTQYF
TGCGCCAGCAGCCAAGCGGGCAGGGGTCCCACAGATACGCAGTATTTT
>TRBV15|NA|TRBJ1-5|NA
CATSRDMGLYSNQPQHF
TGTGCCACCAGCAGAGACATGGGACTCTATAGCAATCAGCCCCAGCATTTT
>TRBV5-1|NA|TRBJ1-5|once
CASSLVGGEPQHF
TGCGCCAGCAGCTTGGTGGGGGGTGAGCCCCAGCATTTT
>TRBV18|TRBD1|TRBJ2-3|NA
CASLSLGGAETDTQYF
TGTGCCAGCTTATCATTAGGGGGCGCGGAAACAGATACGCAGTATTTT
>TRBV7-2|TRBD1|TRBJ1-2|NA
CASSSTGGRASGYTF
TGTGCCAGCAGCTCAACAGGGGGCAGGGCGAGTGGCTACACCTTC
>TRBV5-1|TRBD1|TRBJ1-1|NA
CASSAAGTGAAEAFF
TGCGCCAGCAGCGCGGCCGGGACAGGAGCCGCTGAAGCTTTCTTT
>TRBV11-3|TRBD1|TRBJ2-2|NA
CASSPGTGGMGELFF
TGTGCCAGCAGCCCCGGGACAGGGGGTATGGGGGAGCTGTTTTTT
>TRBV14|TRBD1|TRBJ1-6|once
CASSQGGQGARYNSPLHF
TGTGCCAGCAGCCAAGGAGGACAGGGGGCGCGATATAATTCACCCCTCCACTTT
>TRBV27|TRBD1|TRBJ1-5|once
CASSWTGDQPQHF
TGTGCCAGCAGTTGGACAGGGGACCAGCCCCAGCATTTT
>TRBV27|TRBD1|TRBJ1-1|once
CASSNRQGRNTEAFF
TGTGCCAGCAGTAACAGACAGGGGAGAAACACTGAAGCTTTCTTT
>TRBV18|TRBD2|TRBJ2-7|NA
CASSPGSGGAYEQYF
TGTGCCAGCTCACCAGGTAGCGGGGGGGCCTACGAGCAGTACTTC
>TRBV10-1|TRBD1|TRBJ1-1|NA
CASSDPGQGPTEAFF
TGCGCCAGCAGCGACCCGGGACAGGGACCGACTGAAGCTTTCTTT
>TRBV5-6|NA|TRBJ2-7|NA
CASSQTGLGHYEQYF
TGTGCCAGCAGTCAGACAGGTCTAGGTCACTACGAGCAGTACTTC
>TRBV18|TRBD1|TRBJ1-5|NA
CASSEDRVNQPQHF
TGTGCCAGCTCTGAGGACAGGGTGAATCAGCCCCAGCATTTT
>TRBV7-2|NA|TRBJ2-2|NA
CASSLWPGELFF
TGTGCCAGCAGCTTATGGCCCGGGGAGCTGTTTTTT
>TRBV5-6|NA|TRBJ2-7|NA
CASSFGTMVYEQYF
TGTGCCAGCAGCTTCGGGACAATGGTCTACGAGCAGTACTTC
>TRBV9|NA|TRBJ1-1|NA
CASSVDGGSSTEAFF
TGTGCCAGCAGCGTAGATGGGGGCAGCAGCACTGAAGCTTTCTTT
>TRBV20-1|NA|TRBJ2-1|NA
CSAGKQFF
TGCAGTGCTGGCAAGCAGTTCTTC
>TRBV9|TRBD1|TRBJ1-2|NA
CASSVTRTGAQNYGYTF
TGTGCCAGCAGCGTAACAAGGACAGGGGCCCAAAACTATGGCTACACCTTC
>TRBV27|NA|TRBJ2-7|medium-sized
CASSSTSNSYEQYF
TGTGCCAGCAGTTCGACATCTAACTCCTACGAGCAGTACTTC
>TRBV19|NA|TRBJ2-1|once
CASSIRWSYNEQFF
TGTGCCAGTAGTATTCGCTGGAGTTACAATGAGCAGTTCTTC
>TRBV7-9|TRBD1|TRBJ1-2|NA
CASSFTGGNYGYTF
TGTGCCAGCAGCTTTACAGGGGGGAACTATGGCTACACCTTC
>TRBV2|NA|TRBJ1-5|NA
CASTAGQYQPQHF
TGTGCCAGCACTGCAGGGCAATATCAGCCCCAGCATTTT
>TRBV5-6|TRBD2|TRBJ2-1|NA
CASSSGGGGYNEQFF
TGTGCCAGCAGCTCCGGTGGGGGGGGCTACAATGAGCAGTTCTTC
>TRBV2|NA|TRBJ2-3|NA
CASSEWGDSTDTQYF
TGTGCCAGCAGTGAATGGGGCGATAGCACAGATACGCAGTATTTT
>TRBV5-1|NA|TRBJ1-3|once
CASSVQGQDTIYF
TGCGCCAGCAGTGTACAGGGCCAGGACACCATATATTTT
>TRBV28|TRBD1|TRBJ2-7|NA
CASSPRTGGEQYF
TGTGCCAGCAGTCCGAGAACAGGGGGGGAGCAGTACTTC
>TRBV29-1|TRBD2|TRBJ2-5|NA
CSVLAGNQGETQYF
TGCAGCGTTCTAGCGGGTAACCAGGGAGAGACCCAGTACTTC